Included here is one T cell receptor beta chain sequence, with context. Its antigen is unknown. The sample has other DNA sequences that encode this CDR3 too. In the PCR, 60 Vbeta and 13 Jbeta primers were used. The method was immunoSEQ multiplex PCR; TCRdb's version includes in-frame clones alone and lacks a portion of them. The sample carries roughly 150,000 clones, roughly 80% recorded once. This record comes from a study of cytomegalovirus exposure and HLA in healthy donors. Study outcomes and limitations: Cytomegalovirus status was reportedly diagnosed by the classifier with high specificity and sensitivity. HLA allele associations emerged for 17,000 or so TCR beta sequences in a later analysis, at 0.05 false discovery rate. What a later analysis showed was that several of the most significant clusters appeared linked to common viral pathogens. No immune exposure information besides CMV serostatus was available.

Trimming cost V 0 bases and J 0 bases, with 6 bases left between them. Germline V gene data show CDR1 as LGHNA and CDR2 as YNFKEQ. CDR3 size: 16 residues. J is TRBJ2-6 and V is TRBV4-2, with a possible D match to TRBD1 (5 bases). This clonotype originated in a male donor in good health and CMV-seropositive. Sequencing was performed on PBMCs. The CDR3 is CASSQEGDSGANVLTF. The DNA for the CDR3 is TGTGCCAGCAGCCAAGAAGGGGACTCTGGGGCCAACGTCCTGACTTTC.